This entry lists 8 T cell receptor beta chains sequenced from one sample in a study of CD8 T cells in Susac syndrome. RNA amounts of about 0.45 to 1 ug underwent reverse transcription with random hexamers. TCRdb used MiXCR to reprocess the immunoSEQ multiplex PCR reads, holding one entry per CDR3 protein. The sample has roughly 400,000 distinct CDR3 sequences, around 85% seen once. The sequencing input was CD8+ T cells from PBMCs. The receptors here all came from a human donor with multiple sclerosis.

The chain has TRBV20-1 and TRBJ2-7, with D possibly being TRBD1 or TRBD2 (6 bases each). CDR3 length: 14 residues. Trimming removed 1 base from V and 3 bases from J, with 13 bases in between. Per germline, CDR1 DFQATT and CDR2 SNEGSKA (reference sequence). Written as DNA, the CDR3 is TGCAGTGCTAGAGCGGGGGCCGCAGGCTACGAGCAGTACTTC. Its translation: CSARAGAAGYEQYF.

The chain has TRBV29-1 and TRBJ1-1; D gene unclear. The germline gives CDR1 SQVTM, CDR2 ANQGSEA. The CDR3 consists of 12 residues. V shed 0 bases and J shed 1 base, with 3 bases lying between them. The DNA for the CDR3 is TGCAGCGTTGAAGAGCCGAACACTGAAGCTTTCTTT. Its translation is CSVEEPNTEAFF.

The rearrangement uses TRBV6-5 and TRBJ2-5, with D perhaps matching TRBD1 (5 bases). Trimming left V 0 bases short and J 12 bases short, with 11 bases between. The CDR3 spans 12 residues. CDR1 is MNHEY, CDR2 SVGAGI, per germline. CDR3 sequence (DNA): TGTGCCAGCAGTTACTCGGACAAGCAGGAGTACTTC. This gives the protein CASSYSDKQEYF.

This chain uses TRBV27 with TRBJ2-1; D gene uncertain. The CDR3 sequence is 15 residues long. Looked up from germline, CDR1 is MNHEY and CDR2 is SMNVEV (reference sequence). The ends were cut back, 3 bases at V and 1 base at J, with 10 bases in the middle. CDR3: CASSFGTKSYNEQFF. In DNA form, the CDR3 reads TGTGCCAGCAGTTTTGGCACCAAGTCCTACAATGAGCAGTTCTTC.

This clonotype was seen only a few times. The genes are TRBV5-4 and TRBJ1-1, with D unresolved. The V and J ends lost 0 bases and 1 base respectively, with 10 bases between them. Germline loops: CDR1 SGHNT, CDR2 YYREEE (reference sequence). The length of the CDR3 is 15 residues. This CDR3 is CASSLGGEGNTEAFF. The CDR3 nucleotides are TGTGCCAGCAGCTTGGGGGGAGAGGGGAACACTGAAGCTTTCTTT.

The V and J genes are TRBV28 and TRBJ2-6; a possible D gene is TRBD2 (6 bases). V lost 4 bases and J 2 bases, leaving 15 bases between the germline ends. The CDR3 length is 17 residues. The germline CDR1 and CDR2 sequences are MDHEN and SYDVKM. The CDR3 nucleotides are TGTGCCAGCAGTTCAAGGACTATTACCACTGGGGCCAACGTCCTGACTTTC. The encoded protein is CASSSRTITTGANVLTF.

The chain carries TRBV7-8 and TRBJ2-2; TRBD2 matches 8 bases. This CDR3 is built from 19 residues. V trimming: 5 bases; J trimming: 5 bases; junction bases outside the gene matches: 19. Germline V gene sequence: CDR1 SGHVS, CDR2 FQNEAQ. The CDR3: CASSLRFLGLVKGTGELFF. The CDR3 coding sequence is TGTGCCAGCAGCCTTCGCTTCCTGGGACTAGTAAAAGGAACCGGGGAGCTGTTTTTT. Using reference TRBV7-8 and TRBJ2-2 for the parts outside the CDR3, the full variable domain is GAGVSQSPRYKVAKRGQDVALRCDPISGHVSLFWYQQALGQGPEFLTYFQNEAQLDKSGLPSDRFFAERPEGSVSTLKIQRTQQEDSAVYLCASSLRFLGLVKGTGELFFGEGSRLTVL.

This clonotype appeared a single time. This chain uses TRBV27 with TRBJ2-2; tentative D call: TRBD1 (6 bases). The CDR3 runs 14 residues. Germline values: CDR1 MNHEY, CDR2 SMNVEV (reference sequence). The ends were cut back, 10 bases at V and 1 base at J, with 13 bases in the middle. The CDR3 spells CATIKQGNTGELFF. The CDR3 DNA reads TGTGCCACGATTAAACAGGGGAACACCGGGGAGCTGTTTTTT.